The clone carrying this T cell receptor (beta chain) was counted a few times. Antigen unknown. This entry comes from a study of T cells in Graves' hyperthyroidism and ophthalmopathy. In the study overall: Sampling of peripheral blood happened at initial diagnosis, prior to any treatment.

Researchers amplified the TCR beta CDR3 regions from RNA transcripts. The study used the HTBI primer set for a first-round RT-PCR of the TCR CDR3. TCRdb used MiXCR to reprocess the multiplex PCR reads, holding one entry per CDR3 protein. The data hold approximately 870,000 distinct CDR3 sequences, with around 39% observed a single time. Every diagnosis used clinical symptoms, serum thyroxine and TRAb, thyroid ultrasound and orbital computed tomography. Germline CDR1 and CDR2: SGHTA and FQGNSA. The CDR3 is made up of 14 amino acids. The trim removed 5 bases at V and 6 bases at J, leaving 7 bases unmatched. Findings of the study overall: Blood also held most thyroid clonotypes expanded beyond 0.001.

The sequenced sample was blood. The origin of this receptor is a man aged 18-30 years with Graves' hyperthyroidism. The J gene is TRBJ2-7, the V gene TRBV7-2, with 10 bases that match TRBD2. In nucleotides, the CDR3 is TGTGCCAGCAGCATAAGCGGGAGGGCCCCCGAGCAGTACTTC. Translated: CASSISGRAPEQYF.